This entry lists 28 T cell receptor beta chains sequenced from one sample in a study of early T cells in non-severe SARS-CoV-2 infection (dated by TCRdb to the early 2020s). Preparation of the library involved 5' RACE. The run used a NextSeq 500. TCRdb trimmed public reads at Q25 via fastp, called clones via MiXCR and kept in-frame beta chains. Rows merge per CDR3 protein into single entries with the most common DNA and genes. The sample yields roughly 29,000 distinct CDR3 sequences; more than 3.5% were counted once. Under 6.5% of the sample comes from the top ten. The specimen sequenced was whole blood. The source is an adult who was a healthcare worker with PCR-confirmed SARS-CoV-2 infection or an uninfected control (not recorded which).

This clonotype was picked up many times. The V and J genes are TRBV28 and TRBJ2-7; no firm D call. The CDR3 contains 13 residues. Germline V lookup: CDR1 MDHEN, CDR2 SYDVKM. The V end lost 11 bases, the J end lost 0 bases, and 14 bases lay between the germline ends. The CDR3: CAASGVNSYEQYF. The CDR3 region has the DNA TGTGCCGCCTCTGGAGTGAACTCCTACGAGCAGTACTTC. Using reference TRBV28 and TRBJ2-7 for the parts outside the CDR3, the full variable domain is DVKVTQSSRYLVKRTGEKVFLECVQDMDHENMFWYRQDPGLGLRLIYFSYDVKMKEKGDIPEGYSVSREKKERFSLILESASTNQTSMYLCAASGVNSYEQYFGPGTRLTVT.

This clonotype was seen at least ten times. The V and J genes are TRBV9 and TRBJ2-4; 10 bases agree with TRBD1. Germline V lookup: CDR1 SGDLS, CDR2 YYNGEE. The CDR3 is made up of 17 amino acids. V shed 2 bases, J shed 4 bases, and the junction held 9 bases outside the gene matches. For the CDR3, the DNA is TGTGCCAGCAGCGTTGATGCGGGACAGGGGACAAAAAACATTCAGTACTTC. This sequence encodes CASSVDAGQGTKNIQYF.

With respect to this clonotype: A read error may be the cause here, since a much bigger clone is one base away. The chain combines TRBV5-1 with TRBJ1-1; a possible D gene is TRBD1 (5 bases). CDR3 size: 17 residues. In germline, CDR1 is SGHRS, CDR2 YFSETQ. The CDR3 is CDSSSSNRDGGRTEAFF. The CDR3 DNA sequence: TGCGACAGCAGCTCATCCAACCGAGACGGGGGAAGGACTGAAGCTTTCTTT.

This clonotype came up many times. The gene calls are TRBV19 and TRBJ2-2; the D call may be TRBD1 or TRBD2 (6 bases each). Trimming shortened V by 5 bases and J by 5 bases, and 12 bases separated the two germline ends. Germline assignment: CDR1 LNHDA and CDR2 SQIVND (reference sequence). This CDR3 comprises 14 residues. In DNA form, the CDR3 reads TGTGCCAGTAGTTTCTTAGGGGGGACCGGGGAGCTGTTTTTT. Its translation is CASSFLGGTGELFF. Full variable domain (rest looked up from reference TRBV19 and TRBJ2-2): DGGITQSPKYLFRKEGQNVTLSCEQNLNHDAMYWYRQDPGQGLRLIYYSQIVNDFQKGDIAEGYSVSREKKESFPLTVTSAQKNPTAFYLCASSFLGGTGELFFGEGSRLTVL.

J is TRBJ2-1 and V is TRBV6-2 or TRBV6-3; 10 bases line up with TRBD2. Germline CDR1 is MNHEY and CDR2 is SVGEGT. CDR3 length: 16 amino acids. The V gene end was trimmed by 6 bases and the J gene end by 6 bases; junction bases not matched to a gene: 11. CDR3 region: CASSRGTAGGPNEQFF. The CDR3 coding sequence is TGTGCCAGCAGCAGGGGAACAGCGGGGGGGCCCAATGAGCAGTTCTTC.

In its sample, this clonotype was seen many times. This rearrangement joins TRBV7-9 to TRBJ2-2; 8 nucleotides line up with TRBD2. The CDR3 consists of 16 residues. Germline loops: CDR1 SEHNR, CDR2 FQNEAQ (reference sequence). V gave up 4 bases and J gave up 5 bases; unmatched junction bases: 9. The CDR3 DNA reads as TGTGCCAGCAGCTCAACAGCGGGAGCGGGAACCGGGGAGCTGTTTTTT. It codes for CASSSTAGAGTGELFF.

The chain has TRBV4-3 and TRBJ2-5; D may be TRBD2 (5 bases). Germline-derived CDR1 and CDR2 are LGHNA and YSLEER. The CDR3 length is 14 residues. V lost 1 base and J 5 bases, leaving 11 bases between the germline ends. In nucleotides, the CDR3 is TGCGCCAGCAGCCAAGGGGTTACGGGGGAGACCCAGTACTTC. Translation: CASSQGVTGETQYF.

This clonotype was detected ten times or more. The gene calls are TRBV29-1 and TRBJ2-1; D call uncertain. The CDR3 covers 13 residues. V was cut by 6 bases and J by 0 bases, with 9 bases left in between. Looked up from germline, CDR1 is SQVTM and CDR2 is ANQGSEA. Here the CDR3 reads CSVESGSYNEQFF. In nucleotides, the CDR3 is TGCAGCGTCGAAAGTGGCTCCTACAATGAGCAGTTCTTC.

A few counts support this clonotype. V gene TRBV29-1 combines with J gene TRBJ2-2, with D uncertain. CDR1 and CDR2 (germline): SQVTM, ANQGSEA. The CDR3 is 15 amino acids. Trimming left V 0 bases short and J 4 bases short, with 12 bases between. CDR3 in amino acids: CSVEDAVRPTGELFF. CDR3 DNA sequence: TGCAGCGTTGAAGATGCGGTCAGACCCACCGGGGAGCTGTTTTTT.

This clonotype was counted between two and nine times. The chain carries TRBV12-3 or TRBV12-4 and TRBJ2-1; the match to TRBD2 covers 7 bases. V trimming: 5 bases; J trimming: 0 bases; junction bases outside the gene matches: 10. The CDR3 consists of 17 residues. The CDR3 nucleotides are TGTGCCAGCAGTCAAGCGGGGTTCCCCAGCTCCTACAATGAGCAGTTCTTC. This gives the protein CASSQAGFPSSYNEQFF.

The genes are TRBV2 and TRBJ1-5; D remains ambiguous. The CDR3 runs 15 residues. Germline CDR1 and CDR2: SNHLY and FYNNEI. Trimming took 7 bases from V and 4 from J, leaving 17 bases between them. Here the CDR3 reads CASTWGARSNQPQHF. For the CDR3, the DNA is TGTGCCAGCACTTGGGGAGCTCGTAGTAATCAGCCCCAGCATTTT.

This clonotype was observed many times. CDR3 in amino acids: CSAGTGTGTYEQYF. Written as DNA, the CDR3 is TGCAGCGCCGGAACCGGGACAGGGACCTACGAGCAGTACTTC. The rearrangement joins TRBV29-1 to TRBJ2-7; TRBD1 matches 9 bases. This CDR3 has 14 amino acids. CDR1 is SQVTM, CDR2 ANQGSEA, per germline. V lost 7 bases, J lost 2 bases, and 9 bases stayed unmatched.

V and J are TRBV18 and TRBJ2-5; D uncertain. Trimming removed 1 base from V and 2 bases from J, with 5 bases in between. Germline V CDR1 and CDR2: KGHSH, LQKENI. The CDR3 consists of 13 residues. The CDR3 DNA follows: TGTGCCAGCTCACCACAGCAACAAGAGACCCAGTACTTC. Translation: CASSPQQQETQYF.

This rearrangement joins TRBV3-1 to TRBJ2-3; D remains unclear. This CDR3 region has 11 residues. The V gene lost 3 bases and the J gene lost 3 bases, with 1 base spanning the gap. Germline lookup yields CDR1 LGHDT and CDR2 YNNKEL (reference sequence). In DNA form, the CDR3 reads TGTGCCAGCAGCCAGACAGATACGCAGTATTTT. This sequence encodes CASSQTDTQYF.

This clonotype was counted between two and nine times. The rearrangement uses TRBV11-2 and TRBJ2-7; no clear D gene. Trimming took 6 bases from V and 2 from J, leaving 8 bases between them. The CDR3 is made up of 12 amino acids. Germline CDR1 is SGHAT and CDR2 is FQNNGV. CDR3 sequence (DNA): TGTGCCAGCAGGGGCACGACCTACGAGCAGTACTTC. Translation gives CASRGTTYEQYF.

This clonotype was seen more than once but under ten times. The chain couples TRBV7-3 to TRBJ2-5, with a possible D match to TRBD2 (6 bases). V gave up 1 base and J gave up 5 bases, with 14 bases separating them. This CDR3 is 15 amino acids long. Per the germline V gene, CDR1 is SGHTA and CDR2 is FQGTGA. The CDR3 DNA is TGTGCCAGCAGCTTAAGCGGGAACACCTGGGAGACCCAGTACTTC. It is translated as CASSLSGNTWETQYF.

V and J are TRBV27 and TRBJ1-1; tentatively, D is TRBD1 (5 bases). CDR3 size: 13 residues. The ends were cut back, 2 bases at V and 6 bases at J, with 10 bases in the middle. CDR1 and CDR2 from the germline V gene are MNHEY and SMNVEV (reference sequence). The DNA of the CDR3 is TGTGCCAGCAGTTTAAACCGAGGGGCTGAAGCTTTCTTT. It translates to CASSLNRGAEAFF.

In its sample, this clonotype was seen a few times. In DNA, the CDR3 is TGTGCCAGCAGCACGAATCGCCAGGGCGAGCAGTACTTC. Protein sequence: CASSTNRQGEQYF. This rearrangement joins TRBV11-3 to TRBJ2-7; maybe TRBD1 (5 bases). The CDR3 consists of 13 residues. Germline-derived CDR1 and CDR2 are SGHNT and YENEEA. The V and J ends lost 5 bases and 6 bases respectively, with 14 bases between them.

This clonotype appeared many times. V usage is TRBV6-5 and J usage is TRBJ2-1; the D is unclear. The CDR3 is 11 residues long. The germline V and J ends were trimmed by 4 bases and 10 bases, with 8 bases remaining between them. Germline V gene sequence: CDR1 MNHEY, CDR2 SVGAGI. CDR3 coding DNA: TGTGCCAGCAGTTGGTTTGGCGAGCAGTTCTTC. The encoded protein is CASSWFGEQFF.

V usage is TRBV7-7 and J usage is TRBJ1-1; D is ambiguous. CDR1 is SSHAT, CDR2 FNYEAQ, per germline (reference sequence). This CDR3 region has 13 residues. Trimming left V 4 bases short and J 0 bases short, with 6 bases between. The CDR3: CASSSQMNTEAFF. The CDR3 nucleotides are TGTGCCAGCAGCTCACAAATGAACACTGAAGCTTTCTTT.

J is TRBJ2-7 and V is TRBV2; D may be TRBD2 (5 bases). Germline CDR1 and CDR2: SNHLY and FYNNEI. V dropped 3 bases and J dropped 2 bases, with 20 bases sitting between them. The CDR3 is 17 amino acids. The CDR3 loop is CASSEPPGRRFAYEQYF. CDR3 coding DNA: TGTGCCAGCAGTGAGCCGCCGGGCCGGAGGTTTGCCTACGAGCAGTACTTC.

In this sample, this clonotype turned up many times. This chain joins TRBV12-3 or TRBV12-4 and TRBJ1-2; a possible D gene is TRBD1 (5 bases). V was trimmed by 6 bases and J by 5 bases, leaving 13 bases between them. This CDR3 is built from 13 residues. The chain's CDR3 is CASRKDSIYGYTF. CDR3 DNA sequence: TGTGCCAGCAGAAAAGACAGCATATATGGCTACACCTTC.

This clonotype has more than one count but fewer than ten. This chain links TRBV20-1 with TRBJ2-1, with D possibly TRBD2 on 6 matching bases. Germline lookup yields CDR1 DFQATT and CDR2 SNEGSKA (reference sequence). This CDR3 comprises 14 residues. V was shortened by 0 bases and J by 6 bases, with 12 bases between the two germline ends. The CDR3: CSARDPLAGNEQFF. For the CDR3, the DNA is TGCAGTGCTAGAGATCCACTAGCTGGCAATGAGCAGTTCTTC.

The chain recombines TRBV19 with TRBJ2-7, with 13 bases aligning to TRBD2. CDR1 LNHDA and CDR2 SQIVND come from the germline V gene (reference sequence). The CDR3 is 16 amino acids. Trimming removed 6 bases from V and 2 bases from J; junction bases left unmatched: 7. The CDR3 protein is CASSGFGTSGTYEQYF. The CDR3 DNA follows: TGTGCCAGTAGCGGATTCGGGACTAGCGGGACCTACGAGCAGTACTTC. The complete variable domain, with remaining parts taken from reference TRBV19 and TRBJ2-7, reads DGGITQSPKYLFRKEGQNVTLSCEQNLNHDAMYWYRQDPGQGLRLIYYSQIVNDFQKGDIAEGYSVSREKKESFPLTVTSAQKNPTAFYLCASSGFGTSGTYEQYFGPGTRLTVT.

The J gene is TRBJ1-1, the V gene TRBV5-1, with D possibly matching TRBD1 (6 bases). The V gene's germline CDR1 is SGHRS and CDR2 YFSETQ. Trimming left V 2 bases short and J 1 base short, with 9 bases between. CDR3 length equals 14 residues. Here the CDR3 DNA reads TGCGCCAGCAGCTTTACGGGACAGAACACTGAAGCTTTCTTT. Translation: CASSFTGQNTEAFF.

This clonotype was observed at least ten times. The chain combines TRBV30 with TRBJ2-5; 9 nucleotides line up with TRBD1. In germline, CDR1 is GTSNPN, CDR2 SVGIG (reference sequence). The V and J ends lost 3 bases and 5 bases, in that order; junction bases with no gene match: 7. This CDR3 contains 14 residues. The CDR3 DNA reads as TGTGCCTGGAGGGGGACAGGGTTGGTCGAGACCCAGTACTTC. Encoded protein: CAWRGTGLVETQYF.

The rearrangement joins TRBV3-1 to TRBJ2-2, with 7 positions matching TRBD1. V dropped 1 base and J dropped 5; count of bases not matched to a gene: 4. The germline V gene has CDR1 LGHDT and CDR2 YNNKEL (reference sequence). The CDR3 extends over 15 amino acids. CDR3 sequence: CASSQAGGKTGELFF. The CDR3 DNA reads TGTGCCAGCAGCCAAGCAGGGGGTAAAACCGGGGAGCTGTTTTTT. Full variable domain (remainder filled in from reference TRBV3-1 and TRBJ2-2): DTAVSQTPKYLVTQMGNDKSIKCEQNLGHDTMYWYKQDSKKFLKIMFSYNNKELIINETVPNRFSPKSPDKAHLNLHINSLELGDSAVYFCASSQAGGKTGELFFGEGSRLTVL.

The V gene is TRBV29-1, the J gene TRBJ2-3; 8 bases are a match to TRBD1. J gave up 1 base and V 3 bases, and 0 bases lay outside the gene matches. Per germline, CDR1 SQVTM and CDR2 ANQGSEA. The CDR3 extends over 13 amino acids. CDR3: CSVETGGTDTQYF. CDR3 DNA: TGCAGCGTTGAGACAGGGGGCACAGATACGCAGTATTTT.